The TCR beta chain described here comes from a study of T cell responses to AZD1222 COVID-19 vaccine. Study-level findings and limits: Just a handful of AZD1222 recipients tested seropositive at baseline. After two AZD1222 doses, spike-specific TCR breadth and depth rose versus day 0.

This CDR3 is built from 15 residues. Germline V CDR1 and CDR2: SEHNR, FQNEAQ (reference sequence). The V end lost 1 base, the J end lost 0 bases, and 6 bases lay between the germline ends. Produced via immunoSEQ multiplex PCR; TCRdb's table is partial and in-frame only. The sample lists some 85,000 clones, 75% to 90% seen once, with about 23% in the top ten. Remarks on this clone: Its antigen is unidentified.

The source of this sequence is an adult in good health. Sequences were derived from peripheral blood, sampled on day 0 of AZD1222 vaccination. The rearrangement joins TRBV7-9 to TRBJ1-4, with D unclear. The CDR3 sequence: CASSLGRATNEKLFF. The CDR3 region has the DNA TGTGCCAGCAGCTTAGGAAGGGCAACTAATGAAAAACTGTTTTTT.